The 2 T cell receptor beta chains listed next were all sequenced from one sample in a study of identical twins (dated by TCRdb to the mid-2010s). The library was prepared using 5' RACE. Data came from an Illumina HiSeq 2000. The raw public reads went through TCRdb reprocessing: fastp at Q25, MiXCR clone calling, in-frame beta chains kept. Each CDR3 protein gets just one entry, which takes the most common genes and DNA from the rows behind it. The sample contains over 600,000 distinct CDR3 sequences, around 20% of them found a single time. In total, the top ten clones hold around 4.5% of the sample. A further study also used this sample, focusing on T cells expressing NK-cell markers.

The material sequenced was PBMCs. The receptors come from a woman younger than 35 in good health.

This clonotype was observed a handful of times. The chain uses TRBV6-5 and TRBJ2-5, with a weak D call TRBD2 (5 bases). The CDR3 sequence is 15 residues long. Germline values: CDR1 MNHEY, CDR2 SVGAGI. With 0 bases removed from V and 5 bases from J, the gap between germline ends came to 13 bases. This CDR3 reads CASSYSSGGWETQYF. The CDR3, as DNA: TGTGCCAGCAGTTACTCGTCGGGCGGGTGGGAGACCCAGTACTTC.

This clonotype was counted a few times. The rearrangement joins TRBV20-1 to TRBJ2-3; TRBD2 agrees at 10 bases. V lost 6 bases to trimming and J lost 7 bases; unmatched junction nucleotides: 16. CDR3 length: 16 residues. Germline V gives CDR1 DFQATT, CDR2 SNEGSKA (reference sequence). This CDR3 is CSAEGRTSGDWNTQYF. In DNA form, the CDR3 reads TGCAGTGCCGAGGGCAGAACTAGCGGGGACTGGAATACGCAGTATTTT.